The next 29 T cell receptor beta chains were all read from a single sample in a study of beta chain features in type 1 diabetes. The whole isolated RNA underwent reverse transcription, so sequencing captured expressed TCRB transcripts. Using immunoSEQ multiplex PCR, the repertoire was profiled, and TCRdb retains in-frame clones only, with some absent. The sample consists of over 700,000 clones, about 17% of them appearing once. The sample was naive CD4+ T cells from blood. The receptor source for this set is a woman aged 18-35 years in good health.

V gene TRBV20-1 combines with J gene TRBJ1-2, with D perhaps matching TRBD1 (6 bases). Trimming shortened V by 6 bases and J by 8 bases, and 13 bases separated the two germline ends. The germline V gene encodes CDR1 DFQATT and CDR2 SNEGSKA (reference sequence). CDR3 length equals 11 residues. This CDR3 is CSAPTGLGYTF. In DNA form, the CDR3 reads TGCAGTGCACCAACAGGGTTGGGCTACACCTTC.

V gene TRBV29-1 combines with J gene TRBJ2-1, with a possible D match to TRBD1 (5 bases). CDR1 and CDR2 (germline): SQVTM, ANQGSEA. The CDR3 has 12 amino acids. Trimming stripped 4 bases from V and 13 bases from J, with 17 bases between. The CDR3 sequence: CSVAQQDDRQFF. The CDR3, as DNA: TGCAGCGTTGCCCAACAGGACGATCGCCAGTTCTTC.

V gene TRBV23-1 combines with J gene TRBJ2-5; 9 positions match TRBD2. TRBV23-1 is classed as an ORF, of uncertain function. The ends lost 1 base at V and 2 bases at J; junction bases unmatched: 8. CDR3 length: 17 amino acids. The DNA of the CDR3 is TGCGCCAGCAGTCAATTCAAACTAGCGGGCCCGCAAGAGACCCAGTACTTC. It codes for CASSQFKLAGPQETQYF.

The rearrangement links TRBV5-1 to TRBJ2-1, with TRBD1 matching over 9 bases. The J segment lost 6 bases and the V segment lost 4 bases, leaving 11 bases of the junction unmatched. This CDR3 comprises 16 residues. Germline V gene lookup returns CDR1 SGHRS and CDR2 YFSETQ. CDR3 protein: CASSNQPGQGGNEQFF. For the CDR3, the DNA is TGCGCCAGCAGCAACCAGCCGGGACAGGGAGGCAATGAGCAGTTCTTC.

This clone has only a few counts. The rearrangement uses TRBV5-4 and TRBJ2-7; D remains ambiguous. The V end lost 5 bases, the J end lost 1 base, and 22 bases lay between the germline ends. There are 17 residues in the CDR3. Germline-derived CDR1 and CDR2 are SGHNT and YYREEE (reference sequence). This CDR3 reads CASRASGPSLKSYEQYF. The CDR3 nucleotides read TGTGCCAGCAGGGCATCCGGCCCGAGCCTAAAGTCCTACGAGCAGTACTTC. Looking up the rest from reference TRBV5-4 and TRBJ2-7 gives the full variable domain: ETGVTQSPTHLIKTRGQQVTLRCSSQSGHNTVSWYQQALGQGPQFIFQYYREEENGRGNFPPRFSGLQFPNYSSELNVNALELDDSALYLCASRASGPSLKSYEQYFGPGTRLTVT.

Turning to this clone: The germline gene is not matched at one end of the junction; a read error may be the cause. CDR3 sequence (DNA): TGTGCTAGCAGCTTCTCGACCGGAGAGACCCAGTACTTC. Residues: CASSFSTGETQYF. This sequence joins TRBV7-7 and TRBJ2-5; D is undetermined. This CDR3 has 13 amino acids. Germline lookup yields CDR1 SSHAT and CDR2 FNYEAQ (reference sequence).

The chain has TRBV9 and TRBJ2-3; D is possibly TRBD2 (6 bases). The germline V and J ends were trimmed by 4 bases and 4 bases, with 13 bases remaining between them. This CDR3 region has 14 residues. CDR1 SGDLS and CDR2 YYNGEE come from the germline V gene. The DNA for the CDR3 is TGTGCCAGCAGCAGTCGACTAGTTCCAGATACGCAGTATTTT. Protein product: CASSSRLVPDTQYF.

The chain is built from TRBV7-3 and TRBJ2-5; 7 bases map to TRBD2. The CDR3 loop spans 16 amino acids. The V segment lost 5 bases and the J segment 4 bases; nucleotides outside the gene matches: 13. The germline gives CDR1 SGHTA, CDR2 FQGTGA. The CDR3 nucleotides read TGTGCCAGCAGCCCTGGGAGAGCGGGATTGAGAGAGACCCAGTACTTC. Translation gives CASSPGRAGLRETQYF.

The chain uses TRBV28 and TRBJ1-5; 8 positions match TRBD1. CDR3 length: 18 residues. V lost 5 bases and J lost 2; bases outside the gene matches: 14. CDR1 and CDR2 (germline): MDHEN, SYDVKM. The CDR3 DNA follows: TGTGCCAGCAGTCCATCCCCCGGACAGGGTAGGGGCAATCAGCCCCAGCATTTT. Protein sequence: CASSPSPGQGRGNQPQHF.

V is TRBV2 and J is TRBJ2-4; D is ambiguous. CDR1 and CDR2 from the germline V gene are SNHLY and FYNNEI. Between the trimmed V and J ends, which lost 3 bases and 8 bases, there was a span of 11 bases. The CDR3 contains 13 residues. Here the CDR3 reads CASSDEKGYIQYF. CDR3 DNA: TGTGCCAGCAGTGATGAGAAGGGCTACATTCAGTACTTC.

The CDR3: CASSLVQQGETQYF. CDR3 in DNA: TGCGCCAGCAGCTTGGTCCAGCAAGGAGAGACCCAGTACTTC. The V gene is TRBV5-1, the J gene TRBJ2-5; unclear D gene. V lost 0 bases and J lost 4, with 10 bases in between. Germline values: CDR1 SGHRS, CDR2 YFSETQ. The length of the CDR3 is 14 residues.

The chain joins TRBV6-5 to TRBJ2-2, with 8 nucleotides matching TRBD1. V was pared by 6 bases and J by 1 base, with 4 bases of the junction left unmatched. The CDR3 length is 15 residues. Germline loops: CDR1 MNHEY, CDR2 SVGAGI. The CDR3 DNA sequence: TGTGCCAGCAGGCCGGGACAGGTGAACACCGGGGAGCTGTTTTTT. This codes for CASRPGQVNTGELFF.

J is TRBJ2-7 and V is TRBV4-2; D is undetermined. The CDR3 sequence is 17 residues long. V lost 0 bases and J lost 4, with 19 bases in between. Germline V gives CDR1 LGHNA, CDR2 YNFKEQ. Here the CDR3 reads CASSQDPMGYLSYEQYF. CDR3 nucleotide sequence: TGTGCCAGCAGCCAAGATCCTATGGGTTACCTCTCGTACGAGCAGTACTTC.

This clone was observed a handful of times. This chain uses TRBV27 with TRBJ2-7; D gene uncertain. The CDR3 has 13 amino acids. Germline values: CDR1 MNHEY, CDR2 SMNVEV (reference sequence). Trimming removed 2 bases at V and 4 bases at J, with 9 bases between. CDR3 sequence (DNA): TGTGCCAGCAGTTTAGTAATCGGGTACGAGCAGTACTTC. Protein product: CASSLVIGYEQYF.

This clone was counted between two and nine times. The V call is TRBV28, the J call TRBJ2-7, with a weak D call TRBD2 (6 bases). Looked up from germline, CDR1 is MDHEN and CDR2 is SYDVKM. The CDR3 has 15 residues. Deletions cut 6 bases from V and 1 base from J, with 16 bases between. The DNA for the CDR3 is TGTGCCAGCAGCAATATCGGGACTTTGTCCTACGAGCAGTACTTC. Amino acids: CASSNIGTLSYEQYF.

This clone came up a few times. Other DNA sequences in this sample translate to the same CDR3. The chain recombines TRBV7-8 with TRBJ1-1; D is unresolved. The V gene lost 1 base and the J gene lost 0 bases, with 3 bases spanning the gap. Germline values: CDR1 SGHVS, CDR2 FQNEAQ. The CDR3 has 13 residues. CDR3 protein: CASSLGMNTEAFF. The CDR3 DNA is TGTGCCAGCAGCTTAGGGATGAACACTGAAGCTTTCTTT. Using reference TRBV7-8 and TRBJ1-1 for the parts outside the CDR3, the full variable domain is GAGVSQSPRYKVAKRGQDVALRCDPISGHVSLFWYQQALGQGPEFLTYFQNEAQLDKSGLPSDRFFAERPEGSVSTLKIQRTQQEDSAVYLCASSLGMNTEAFFGQGTRLTVV.

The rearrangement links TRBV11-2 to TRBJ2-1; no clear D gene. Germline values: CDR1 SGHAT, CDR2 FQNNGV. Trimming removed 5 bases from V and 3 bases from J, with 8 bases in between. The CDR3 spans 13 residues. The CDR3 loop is CASSTRIYNEQFF. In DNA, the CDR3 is TGTGCCAGCAGCACGCGCATCTACAATGAGCAGTTCTTC.

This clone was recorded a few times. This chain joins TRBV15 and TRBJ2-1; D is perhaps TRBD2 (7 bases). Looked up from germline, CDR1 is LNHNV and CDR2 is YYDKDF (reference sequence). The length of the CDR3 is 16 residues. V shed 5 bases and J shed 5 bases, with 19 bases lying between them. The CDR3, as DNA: TGTGCCACCAGCCGGCGAGGGGGGGCCGCGAACAATGAGCAGTTCTTC. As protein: CATSRRGGAANNEQFF.

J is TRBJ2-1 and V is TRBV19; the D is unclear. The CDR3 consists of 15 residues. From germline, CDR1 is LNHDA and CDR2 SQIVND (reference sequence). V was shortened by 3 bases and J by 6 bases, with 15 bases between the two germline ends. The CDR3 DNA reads TGTGCCAGTAGTATCATCCCCAGTATCCCCAATGAGCAGTTCTTC. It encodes CASSIIPSIPNEQFF.

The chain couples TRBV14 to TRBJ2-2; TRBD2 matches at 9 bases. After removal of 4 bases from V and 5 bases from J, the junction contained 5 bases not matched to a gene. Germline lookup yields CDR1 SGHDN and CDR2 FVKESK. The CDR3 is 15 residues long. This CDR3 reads CASSPSSGVTGELFF. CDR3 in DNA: TGTGCCAGCAGCCCGTCTAGCGGGGTGACCGGGGAGCTGTTTTTT.

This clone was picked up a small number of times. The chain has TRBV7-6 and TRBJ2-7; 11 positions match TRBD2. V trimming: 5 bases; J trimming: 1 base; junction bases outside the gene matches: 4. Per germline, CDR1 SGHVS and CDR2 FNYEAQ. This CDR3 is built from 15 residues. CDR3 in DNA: TGTGCCAGCAGCCAAACTAGCGGGAGTTCCTACGAGCAGTACTTC. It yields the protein CASSQTSGSSYEQYF. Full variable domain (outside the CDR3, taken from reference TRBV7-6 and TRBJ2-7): GAGVSQSPRYKVTKRGQDVALRCDPISGHVSLYWYRQALGQGPEFLTYFNYEAQQDKSGLPNDRFSAERPEGSISTLTIQRTEQRDSAMYRCASSQTSGSSYEQYFGPGTRLTVT.

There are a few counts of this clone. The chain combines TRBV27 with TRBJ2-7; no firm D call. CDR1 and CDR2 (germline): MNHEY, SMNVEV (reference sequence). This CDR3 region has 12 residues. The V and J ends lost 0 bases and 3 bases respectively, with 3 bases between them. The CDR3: CASSLSNYEQYF. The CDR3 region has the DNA TGTGCCAGCAGTTTATCGAACTACGAGCAGTACTTC.

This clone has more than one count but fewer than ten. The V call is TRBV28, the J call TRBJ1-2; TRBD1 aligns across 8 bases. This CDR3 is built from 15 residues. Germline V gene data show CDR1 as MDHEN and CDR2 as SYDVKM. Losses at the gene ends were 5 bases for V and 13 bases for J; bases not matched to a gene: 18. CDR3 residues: CASSLGQGRPRICTF. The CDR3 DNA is TGTGCCAGCAGTCTCGGACAGGGACGTCCGAGAATATGCACCTTC.

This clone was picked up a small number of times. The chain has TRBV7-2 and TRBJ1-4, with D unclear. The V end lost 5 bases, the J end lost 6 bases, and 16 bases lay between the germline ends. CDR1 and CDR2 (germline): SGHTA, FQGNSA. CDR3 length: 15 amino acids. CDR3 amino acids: CASSKKVGVDEKLFF. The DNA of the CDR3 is TGTGCCAGCAGCAAAAAGGTGGGAGTGGATGAAAAACTGTTTTTT.

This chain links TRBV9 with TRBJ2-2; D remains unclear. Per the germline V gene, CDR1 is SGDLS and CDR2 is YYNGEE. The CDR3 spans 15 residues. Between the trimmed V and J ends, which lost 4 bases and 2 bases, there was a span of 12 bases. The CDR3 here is CASSPRRLNTGELFF. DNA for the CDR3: TGTGCCAGCAGCCCCCGGAGACTTAACACCGGGGAGCTGTTTTTT.

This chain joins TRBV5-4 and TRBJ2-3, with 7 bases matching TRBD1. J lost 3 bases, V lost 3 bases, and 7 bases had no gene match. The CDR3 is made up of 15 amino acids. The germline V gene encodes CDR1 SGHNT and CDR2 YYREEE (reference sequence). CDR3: CASSSTGRKTDTQYF. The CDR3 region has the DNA TGTGCCAGCAGCTCGACAGGGCGTAAGACAGATACGCAGTATTTT.

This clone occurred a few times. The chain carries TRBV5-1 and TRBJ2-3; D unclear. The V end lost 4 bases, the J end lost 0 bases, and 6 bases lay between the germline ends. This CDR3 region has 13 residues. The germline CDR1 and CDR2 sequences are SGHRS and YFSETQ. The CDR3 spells CASSKTSTDTQYF. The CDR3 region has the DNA TGCGCCAGCAGCAAGACTAGCACAGATACGCAGTATTTT.

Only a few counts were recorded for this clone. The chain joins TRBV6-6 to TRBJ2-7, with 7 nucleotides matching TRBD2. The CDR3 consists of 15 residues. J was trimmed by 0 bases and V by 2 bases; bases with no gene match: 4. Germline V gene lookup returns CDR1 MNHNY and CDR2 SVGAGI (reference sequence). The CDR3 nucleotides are TGTGCCAGCAGTTACGACGGGGGGAGCTCCTACGAGCAGTACTTC. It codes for CASSYDGGSSYEQYF.

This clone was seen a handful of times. The CDR3 reads CASSVATPPNEQFF. In nucleotides, the CDR3 is TGTGCCAGCAGCGTAGCGACCCCCCCCAATGAGCAGTTCTTC. The chain carries TRBV9 and TRBJ2-1, with no clear D. The CDR3 runs to 14 residues. Germline assignment: CDR1 SGDLS and CDR2 YYNGEE. The ends were cut back, 0 bases at V and 6 bases at J, with 10 bases in the middle.